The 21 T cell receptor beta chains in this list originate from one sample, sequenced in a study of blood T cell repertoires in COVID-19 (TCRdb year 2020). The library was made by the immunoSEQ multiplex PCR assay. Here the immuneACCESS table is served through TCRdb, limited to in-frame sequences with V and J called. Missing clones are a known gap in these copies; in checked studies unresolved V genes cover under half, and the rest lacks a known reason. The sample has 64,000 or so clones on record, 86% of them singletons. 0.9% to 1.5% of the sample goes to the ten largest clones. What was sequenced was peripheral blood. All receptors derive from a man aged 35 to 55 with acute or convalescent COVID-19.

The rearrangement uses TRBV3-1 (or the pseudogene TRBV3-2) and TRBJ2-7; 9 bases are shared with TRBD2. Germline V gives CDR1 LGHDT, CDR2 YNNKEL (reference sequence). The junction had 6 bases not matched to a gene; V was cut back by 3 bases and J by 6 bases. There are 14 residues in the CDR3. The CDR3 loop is CASSHRGGGAEQYF. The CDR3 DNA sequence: TGTGCCAGCAGCCATCGCGGGGGGGGAGCCGAGCAGTACTTC.

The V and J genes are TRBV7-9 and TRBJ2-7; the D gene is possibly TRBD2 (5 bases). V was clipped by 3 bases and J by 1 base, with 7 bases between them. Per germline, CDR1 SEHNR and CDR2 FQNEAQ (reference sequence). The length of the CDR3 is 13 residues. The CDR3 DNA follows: TGTGCCAGCAGCTTTCGGGGATCCTACGAGCAGTACTTC. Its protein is CASSFRGSYEQYF.

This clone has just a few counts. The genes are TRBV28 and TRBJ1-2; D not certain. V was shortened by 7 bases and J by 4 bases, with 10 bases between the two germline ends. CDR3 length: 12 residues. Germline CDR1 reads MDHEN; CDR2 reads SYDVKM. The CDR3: CASKRSSYGYTF. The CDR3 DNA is TGTGCCAGCAAGAGGAGTTCCTATGGCTACACCTTC.

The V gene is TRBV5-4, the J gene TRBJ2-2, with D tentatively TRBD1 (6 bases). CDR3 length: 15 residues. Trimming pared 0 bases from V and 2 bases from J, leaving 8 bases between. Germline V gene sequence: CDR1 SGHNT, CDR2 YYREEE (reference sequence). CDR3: CASSLETGNTGELFF. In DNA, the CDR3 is TGTGCCAGCAGCTTGGAGACAGGAAACACCGGGGAGCTGTTTTTT.

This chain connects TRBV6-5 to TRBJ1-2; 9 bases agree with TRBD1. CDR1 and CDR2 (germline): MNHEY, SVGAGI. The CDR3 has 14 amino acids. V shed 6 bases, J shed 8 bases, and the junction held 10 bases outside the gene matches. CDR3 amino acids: CASSTNWDRVGYTF. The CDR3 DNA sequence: TGTGCCAGCAGCACCAATTGGGACAGGGTCGGCTACACCTTC.

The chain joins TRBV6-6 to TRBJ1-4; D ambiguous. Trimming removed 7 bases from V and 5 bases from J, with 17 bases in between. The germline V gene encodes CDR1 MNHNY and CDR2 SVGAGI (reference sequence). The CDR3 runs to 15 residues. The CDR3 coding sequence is TGTGCCAGCACCCCCAGCGGACGGATAAATGAAAAACTGTTTTTT. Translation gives CASTPSGRINEKLFF.

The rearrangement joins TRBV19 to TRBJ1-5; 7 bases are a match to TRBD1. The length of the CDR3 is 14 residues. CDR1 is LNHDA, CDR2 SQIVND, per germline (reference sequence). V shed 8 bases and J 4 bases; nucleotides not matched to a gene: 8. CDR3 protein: CASGGDRVNQPQHF. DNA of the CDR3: TGTGCCAGTGGTGGGGACAGAGTTAATCAGCCCCAGCATTTT. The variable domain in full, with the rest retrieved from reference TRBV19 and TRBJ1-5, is DGGITQSPKYLFRKEGQNVTLSCEQNLNHDAMYWYRQDPGQGLRLIYYSQIVNDFQKGDIAEGYSVSREKKESFPLTVTSAQKNPTAFYLCASGGDRVNQPQHFGDGTRLSIL.

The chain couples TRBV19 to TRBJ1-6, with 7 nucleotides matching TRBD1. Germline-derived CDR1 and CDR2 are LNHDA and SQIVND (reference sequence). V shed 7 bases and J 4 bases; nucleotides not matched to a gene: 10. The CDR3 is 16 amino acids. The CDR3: CASNPTGAGYNSPLHF. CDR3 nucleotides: TGTGCCAGTAACCCAACAGGGGCCGGGTATAATTCACCCCTCCACTTT. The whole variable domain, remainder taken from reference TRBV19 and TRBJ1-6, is DGGITQSPKYLFRKEGQNVTLSCEQNLNHDAMYWYRQDPGQGLRLIYYSQIVNDFQKGDIAEGYSVSREKKESFPLTVTSAQKNPTAFYLCASNPTGAGYNSPLHFGNGTRLTVT.

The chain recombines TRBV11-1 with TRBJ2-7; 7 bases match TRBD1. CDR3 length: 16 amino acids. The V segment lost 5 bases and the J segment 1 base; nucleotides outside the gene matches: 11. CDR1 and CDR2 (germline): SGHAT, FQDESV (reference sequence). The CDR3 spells CASSRRQGRKSYEQYF. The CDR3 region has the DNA TGTGCCAGCAGCCGACGACAGGGAAGAAAGTCCTACGAGCAGTACTTC. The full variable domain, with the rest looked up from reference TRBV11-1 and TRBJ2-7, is EAEVAQSPRYKITEKSQAVAFWCDPISGHATLYWYRQILGQGPELLVQFQDESVVDDSQLPKDRFSAERLKGVDSTLKIQPAELGDSAMYLCASSRRQGRKSYEQYFGPGTRLTVT.

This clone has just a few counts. The CDR3 sequence: CASSYVGARGTQYF. The CDR3 nucleotides are TGTGCCAGCAGTTACGTGGGGGCTCGGGGGACCCAGTACTTC. V is TRBV6-2 or TRBV6-3 and J is TRBJ2-5; possible D gene TRBD1, 6 bases. The germline gives CDR1 MNHEY, CDR2 SVGEGT. Trimming shortened V by 2 bases and J by 7 bases, and 14 bases separated the two germline ends. This CDR3 region has 14 residues.

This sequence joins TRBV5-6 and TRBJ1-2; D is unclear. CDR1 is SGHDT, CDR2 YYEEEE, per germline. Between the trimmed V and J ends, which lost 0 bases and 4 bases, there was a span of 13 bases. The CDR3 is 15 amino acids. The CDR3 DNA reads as TGTGCCAGCAGCTTGGGGGCCGGGAGGGCCTATGGCTACACCTTC. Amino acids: CASSLGAGRAYGYTF.

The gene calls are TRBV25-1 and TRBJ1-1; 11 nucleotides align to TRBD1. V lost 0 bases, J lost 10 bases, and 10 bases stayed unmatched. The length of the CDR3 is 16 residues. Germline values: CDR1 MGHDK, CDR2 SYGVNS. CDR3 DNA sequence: TGTGCCAGCAGTGAATATGGCGGGACAGGGGGTTCGCGAGCTTTCTTT. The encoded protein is CASSEYGGTGGSRAFF.

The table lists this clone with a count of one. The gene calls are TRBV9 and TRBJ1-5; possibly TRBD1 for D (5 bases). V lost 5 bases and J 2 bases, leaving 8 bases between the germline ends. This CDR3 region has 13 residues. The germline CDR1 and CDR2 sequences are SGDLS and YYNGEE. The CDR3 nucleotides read TGTGCCAGCAGTATAGGGGGCAATCAGCCCCAGCATTTT. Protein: CASSIGGNQPQHF.

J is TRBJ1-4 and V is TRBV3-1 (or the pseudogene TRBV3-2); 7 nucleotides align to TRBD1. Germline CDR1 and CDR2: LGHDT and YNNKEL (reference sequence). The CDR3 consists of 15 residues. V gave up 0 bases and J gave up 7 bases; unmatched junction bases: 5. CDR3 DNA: TGTGCCAGCAGCCAAGATGGAAGGACAGGTGAAAAACTGTTTTTT. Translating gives CASSQDGRTGEKLFF.

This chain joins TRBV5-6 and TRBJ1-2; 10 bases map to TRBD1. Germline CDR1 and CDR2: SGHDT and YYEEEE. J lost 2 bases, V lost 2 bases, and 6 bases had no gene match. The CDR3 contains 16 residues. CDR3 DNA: TGTGCCAGCAGCTTTGGGACAGGGGCCCAGAACTATGGCTACACCTTC. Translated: CASSFGTGAQNYGYTF.

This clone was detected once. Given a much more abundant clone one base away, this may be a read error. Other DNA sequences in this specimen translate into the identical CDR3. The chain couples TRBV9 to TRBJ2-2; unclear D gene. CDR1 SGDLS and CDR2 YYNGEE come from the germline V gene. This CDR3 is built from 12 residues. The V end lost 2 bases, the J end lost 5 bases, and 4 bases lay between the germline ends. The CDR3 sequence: CASSVRTGELFF. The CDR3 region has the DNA TGTGCCAGCAGCGTCAGGACCGGGGAGCTGTTTTTT.

For the CDR3, the DNA is TGTGCCACCAGTGACCGTACAGAGCGGGGCTACACCTTC. Residues: CATSDRTERGYTF. The V and J genes are TRBV24-1 and TRBJ1-2, with D unclear. V shed 4 bases and J shed 8 bases, with 13 bases lying between them. CDR1 and CDR2 from the germline V gene are KGHDR and SFDVKD. CDR3 length equals 13 residues.

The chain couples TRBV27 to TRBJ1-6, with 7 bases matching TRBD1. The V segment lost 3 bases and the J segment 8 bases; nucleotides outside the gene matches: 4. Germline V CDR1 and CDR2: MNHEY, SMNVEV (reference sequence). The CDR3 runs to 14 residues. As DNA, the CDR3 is TGTGCCAGCAGTTTCAGGCAGGGGGATTCACCCCTCCACTTT. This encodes CASSFRQGDSPLHF.

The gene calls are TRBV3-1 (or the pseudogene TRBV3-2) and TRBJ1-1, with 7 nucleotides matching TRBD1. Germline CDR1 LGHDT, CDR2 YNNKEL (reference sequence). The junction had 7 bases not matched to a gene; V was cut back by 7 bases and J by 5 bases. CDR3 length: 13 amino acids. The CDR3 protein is CASKPQGLTEAFF. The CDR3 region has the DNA TGTGCCAGCAAGCCACAGGGGTTGACTGAAGCTTTCTTT.

The CDR3 nucleotides read TGTGCCACCAGTGAAGGGGGGGCGAACTACAATGAGCAGTTCTTC. Translation: CATSEGGANYNEQFF. The chain carries TRBV24-1 and TRBJ2-1; D may be TRBD2 (7 bases). Trimming stripped 4 bases from V and 3 bases from J, with 12 bases between. The germline V gene encodes CDR1 KGHDR and CDR2 SFDVKD. The CDR3 length is 15 residues.

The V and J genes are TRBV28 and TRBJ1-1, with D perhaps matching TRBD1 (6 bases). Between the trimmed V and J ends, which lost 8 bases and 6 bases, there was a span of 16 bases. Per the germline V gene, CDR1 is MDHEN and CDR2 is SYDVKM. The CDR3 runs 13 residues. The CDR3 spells CASWGQLRAEAFF. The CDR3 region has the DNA TGTGCCAGCTGGGGACAACTCAGGGCTGAAGCTTTCTTT.